These 32 T cell receptor beta chains were all obtained from the same sample, sequenced in a study of regulatory T cells in long-lasting Graves disease. The TCR beta library used iRepertoire HTBI primers with Arm-PCR amplification of CDR3. TCRdb ran MiXCR on the multiplex PCR reads and lists one entry per CDR3 protein. The repertoire holds about 430,000 distinct CDR3 sequences, approximately 15% seen once, with 7.8% in the top ten. Time point here: newly diagnosed GD, antithyroid drugs for less than 3 months. RNA extracted from PBMCs served as the sequencing template. Another study also made use of these data, one on T cells in Graves' hyperthyroidism and ophthalmopathy.

Sequencing was performed on peripheral blood mononuclear cells (PBMCs), taken at new diagnosis, from a patient treated with antithyroid drugs. The receptor source for this set is a woman aged 40 to 50 with Graves disease.

In its sample, this clonotype was seen many times. The chain carries TRBV12-3 or TRBV12-4 and TRBJ1-1; D not certain. CDR3 length equals 13 residues. Trimming left V 1 base short and J 3 bases short, with 6 bases between. CDR3 bases: TGTGCCAGCAGTTTAGACCTAGACACTGAAGCTTTCTTT. Translating gives CASSLDLDTEAFF.

Ten or more counts support this clonotype. J is TRBJ2-3 and V is TRBV11-3; D ambiguous. CDR1 SGHNT and CDR2 YENEEA come from the germline V gene. The CDR3 covers 13 residues. V dropped 0 bases and J dropped 4 bases, with 5 bases sitting between them. The CDR3 DNA follows: TGTGCCAGCAGCTTAGACTTCTCAGATACGCAGTATTTT. It is translated as CASSLDFSDTQYF.

The chain combines TRBV3-1 with TRBJ2-2; 8 bases fit TRBD2. Germline CDR1 reads LGHDT; CDR2 reads YNNKEL (reference sequence). Germline trimming cut 0 bases from V and 7 bases from J; bases unmatched to any gene: 7. The CDR3 is made up of 16 amino acids. CDR3 amino acids: CASSQDSGGPGGELFF. In DNA form, the CDR3 reads TGTGCCAGCAGCCAAGACTCGGGAGGGCCCGGCGGGGAGCTGTTTTTT.

This clonotype came up many times. The chain recombines TRBV30 with TRBJ2-4, with TRBD1 identical over 7 bases. Unmatched junction bases numbered 5, after V lost 3 bases and J lost 6 bases. The CDR3 loop spans 13 amino acids. The germline V gene has CDR1 GTSNPN and CDR2 SVGIG (reference sequence). The CDR3: CAWSRDRPNIQYF. The CDR3 nucleotides are TGTGCCTGGAGCCGGGACAGACCAAACATTCAGTACTTC.

The chain carries TRBV6-2 or TRBV6-3 and TRBJ2-3; TRBD2 is a possible D gene (5 bases). The CDR3 runs to 13 residues. The germline V and J ends were trimmed by 7 bases and 6 bases, with 14 bases remaining between them. In germline, CDR1 is MNHEY, CDR2 SVGEGT. As DNA, the CDR3 is TGTGCCAGCACGGACGGCCCGGGGGATACGCAGTATTTT. Amino acid sequence: CASTDGPGDTQYF.

This clonotype turned up a few times. A junction end diverges from the germline sequence, so it may reflect a read error. V usage is TRBV20-1 and J usage is TRBJ2-1; 9 positions agree with TRBD2. CDR3 size: 16 residues. CDR1 DFQATT and CDR2 SNEGSKA come from the germline V gene (reference sequence). As DNA, the CDR3 is TGCAGTGCTAGAGATCCGGCGGGAGGGCATTACAATGAGCGGTTCTTC. Protein: CSARDPAGGHYNERFF.

V and J are TRBV28 and TRBJ1-4; D gene uncertain. Germline loops: CDR1 MDHEN, CDR2 SYDVKM. Trimming took 1 base from V and 5 from J, leaving 11 bases between them. The CDR3 length is 15 residues. The CDR3 loop is CASSLYPTGNEKLFF. The CDR3 nucleotides read TGTGCCAGCAGTTTATATCCGACGGGGAATGAAAAACTGTTTTTT.

This clonotype was found many times. The chain couples TRBV29-1 to TRBJ2-7, with D maybe TRBD2 (6 bases). CDR1 is SQVTM and CDR2 is ANQGSEA in the germline V gene. The CDR3 sequence is 12 residues long. Trimming shortened V by 4 bases and J by 6 bases, and 13 bases separated the two germline ends. CDR3 sequence reads: CSVGEAPVEQYF. The CDR3 coding sequence is TGCAGCGTTGGGGAGGCCCCGGTCGAGCAGTACTTC.

The table lists this clonotype with many counts. Here the CDR3 reads CASSPDGVETQYF. CDR3 in DNA: TGTGCCAGCAGTCCCGATGGGGTGGAGACCCAGTACTTC. The chain joins TRBV6-1 to TRBJ2-5; D ambiguous. Germline lookup yields CDR1 MNHNS and CDR2 SASEGT. The length of the CDR3 is 13 residues. The V and J ends lost 5 bases and 5 bases respectively, with 12 bases between them.

This clonotype came up many times. The chain employs TRBV28 and TRBJ2-1, with 10 bases lining up with TRBD2. The CDR3 consists of 18 residues. Per the germline V gene, CDR1 is MDHEN and CDR2 is SYDVKM. V lost 4 bases, J lost 0 bases, and 9 bases stayed unmatched. For the CDR3, the DNA is TGTGCCAGCAGTTACCGCCGTAGCGGGAGGAGCTCCTACAATGAGCAGTTCTTC. Its translation is CASSYRRSGRSSYNEQFF. The full variable domain, its missing parts supplied by reference TRBV28 and TRBJ2-1, is DVKVTQSSRYLVKRTGEKVFLECVQDMDHENMFWYRQDPGLGLRLIYFSYDVKMKEKGDIPEGYSVSREKKERFSLILESASTNQTSMYLCASSYRRSGRSSYNEQFFGPGTRLTVL.

This clonotype showed up many times. V is TRBV28 and J is TRBJ2-4; TRBD1 or TRBD2 may be the D gene (6 bases each). CDR3 length equals 17 residues. Germline lookup yields CDR1 MDHEN and CDR2 SYDVKM. Trimming stripped 7 bases from V and 1 base from J, with 20 bases between. The CDR3 loop reads CASISHGGLAAKNIQYF. The DNA of the CDR3 is TGTGCCAGCATCTCACATGGGGGGCTGGCTGCCAAAAACATTCAGTACTTC.

This clonotype was seen more than once but under ten times. The chain couples TRBV19 to TRBJ1-3, with unresolved D. Germline V gives CDR1 LNHDA, CDR2 SQIVND (reference sequence). With 7 bases removed from V and 0 bases from J, the gap between germline ends came to 13 bases. This CDR3 comprises 15 residues. The DNA of the CDR3 is TGTGCCAGTAAACCAACAGATTCCTCTGGAAACACCATATATTTT. It is translated as CASKPTDSSGNTIYF.

There are many counts of this clonotype. The rearrangement uses TRBV20-1 and TRBJ1-1; D ambiguous. V lost 3 bases to trimming and J lost 1 base, with 12 bases between them. This CDR3 spans 14 amino acids. Germline CDR1 reads DFQATT; CDR2 reads SNEGSKA (reference sequence). The CDR3 DNA is TGCAGTGCTAGTCCCAAGGGCAGGAACACTGAAGCTTTCTTT. Amino acid sequence: CSASPKGRNTEAFF.

Concerning this clonotype itself: A much larger clone lies one base from this, so it may be a read error. No conserved phenylalanine or tryptophan is present at the end of the CDR3, so a read error is the likely explanation. This chain connects TRBV6-1 to TRBJ2-2; D is possibly TRBD1 (6 bases). Germline V CDR1 and CDR2: MNHNS, SASEGT. Trimming left V 7 bases short and J 5 bases short, with 14 bases between. The CDR3 runs to 14 residues. CDR3 coding DNA: TGTGCCAGCAAGTTGCAGGGGCGGACCGGGGAGCTGTTTCTT. It codes for CASKLQGRTGELFL.

This clonotype has more than one count but fewer than ten. The J gene is TRBJ2-1, the V gene TRBV7-9; D possibly matches TRBD1 or TRBD2 (5 bases each). The germline V and J ends were trimmed by 2 bases and 7 bases, with 15 bases remaining between them. There are 15 residues in the CDR3. Germline V gene lookup returns CDR1 SEHNR and CDR2 FQNEAQ (reference sequence). In nucleotides, the CDR3 is TGTGCCAGCAGCTTACAGGGAGTTGGGGAGAATGAGCAGTTCTTC. As protein: CASSLQGVGENEQFF.

This clonotype was counted many times. V usage is TRBV29-1 and J usage is TRBJ2-1; D could derive from TRBD1 or TRBD2 (5 bases each). V was trimmed by 4 bases and J by 6 bases, leaving 10 bases between them. Per germline, CDR1 SQVTM and CDR2 ANQGSEA. The CDR3 extends over 12 amino acids. The CDR3 reads CSVGRGRNEQFF. CDR3 nucleotides: TGCAGCGTTGGTCGGGGCCGCAATGAGCAGTTCTTC.

This clonotype has ten or more counts. The rearrangement uses TRBV29-1 and TRBJ1-1, with 7 bases lining up with TRBD1. The CDR3 is made up of 13 amino acids. Germline V gives CDR1 SQVTM, CDR2 ANQGSEA. J gave up 7 bases and V 7 bases, and 12 bases lay outside the gene matches. The CDR3 DNA sequence: TGCAGCGGAGACAGGGCCTCTGATGATGAAGCTTTCTTT. This sequence encodes CSGDRASDDEAFF.

This clonotype was detected ten times or more. The rearrangement links TRBV12-5 to TRBJ2-1, with 12 nucleotides matching TRBD2. After removal of 5 bases from V and 2 bases from J, the junction contained 1 base not matched to a gene. Germline V lookup: CDR1 LGHNT, CDR2 FRNRAP. The CDR3 has 15 residues. The CDR3 loop is CASGRTSGTYNEQFF. As DNA, the CDR3 is TGTGCTAGTGGTCGGACTAGCGGGACCTACAATGAGCAGTTCTTC.

This clonotype was counted ten times or more. V gene TRBV28 combines with J gene TRBJ1-1; D ambiguous. Trimming pared 5 bases from V and 3 bases from J, leaving 10 bases between. This CDR3 has 13 amino acids. CDR1 is MDHEN and CDR2 is SYDVKM in the germline V gene. CDR3 amino acids: CASSRQVDTEAFF. The CDR3 nucleotides read TGTGCCAGCAGTAGGCAGGTCGACACTGAAGCTTTCTTT.

This clonotype has ten or more counts. J is TRBJ2-5 and V is TRBV18; maybe TRBD1 (6 bases). Trimming removed 3 bases at V and 1 base at J, with 9 bases between. This CDR3 region has 14 residues. CDR1 is KGHSH, CDR2 LQKENI, per germline. CDR3 protein: CASSPRDTQETQYF. The CDR3 DNA is TGTGCCAGCTCACCTCGGGACACCCAAGAGACCCAGTACTTC.

The genes are TRBV7-9 and TRBJ2-7, with 10 bases identical to TRBD2. CDR3 length equals 13 residues. J gave up 7 bases and V 8 bases, and 8 bases lay outside the gene matches. Germline V gene sequence: CDR1 SEHNR, CDR2 FQNEAQ (reference sequence). CDR3 in DNA: TGTGCCAGCGGGCTAGCGGGAGCTGAGGAGCAGTACTTC. Protein: CASGLAGAEEQYF.

This clonotype appeared a few times. The chain carries TRBV28 and TRBJ1-1; D gene uncertain. Germline assignment: CDR1 MDHEN and CDR2 SYDVKM. This CDR3 has 15 amino acids. V was trimmed by 8 bases and J by 4 bases, leaving 20 bases between them. CDR3 DNA sequence: TGTGCCAGCGCGAGTTTGACGGGCGCTGGCACTGAAGCTTTCTTT. Protein product: CASASLTGAGTEAFF.

A few counts support this clonotype. One end of the junction fails to match germline, which may point to a read error. This chain links TRBV11-1 with TRBJ1-1; D unclear. CDR3 size: 14 residues. Germline CDR1 SGHAT, CDR2 FQDESV (reference sequence). The CDR3 DNA reads as TGCGCCAGCAGCCAAGAGAGGGTGGGAACTGAAGCTTTCTTT. Translating gives CASSQERVGTEAFF.

This clonotype came up a few times. The chain has TRBV7-8 and TRBJ2-3; TRBD2 matches at 10 bases. This CDR3 spans 16 amino acids. V gave up 6 bases and J gave up 2 bases; unmatched junction bases: 8. Germline CDR1 SGHVS, CDR2 FQNEAQ. The CDR3 DNA reads TGTGCCAGCAGGGCGACTAGCGGGTACCTCACAGATACGCAGTATTTT. Protein: CASRATSGYLTDTQYF.

A word on this clonotype: A read error may explain this, as a much larger clone is one base away. This chain uses TRBV10-3 with TRBJ2-7, with D perhaps matching TRBD2 (6 bases). The CDR3 has 15 amino acids. CDR1 and CDR2 (germline): ENHRY, SYGVKD. The CDR3 here is CAISEGAEGSYEQHF. The CDR3 DNA reads TGTGCCATCAGTGAAGGAGCGGAGGGCTCCTACGAGCAGCACTTC.

This clonotype was seen a handful of times. The chain recombines TRBV18 with TRBJ2-1; TRBD1 might be the D (7 bases). This CDR3 has 16 amino acids. Germline CDR1 KGHSH, CDR2 LQKENI. The V gene lost 3 bases and the J gene lost 9 bases, with 21 bases spanning the gap. The CDR3 spells CASSPRGGGGQGEQFF. In DNA, the CDR3 is TGTGCCAGCTCACCCCGAGGAGGAGGGGGCCAGGGTGAGCAGTTCTTC.

This clonotype has ten or more counts. V gene TRBV28 combines with J gene TRBJ2-5, with D possibly being TRBD1 or TRBD2 (6 bases each). V was trimmed by 6 bases and J by 2 bases, leaving 13 bases between them. Germline CDR1 is MDHEN and CDR2 is SYDVKM. The CDR3 is 14 amino acids. The CDR3 DNA reads TGTGCCAGCAGGGAGGGGGGCAGTCAAGAGACCCAGTACTTC. Protein: CASREGGSQETQYF.

This clonotype has at least ten counts. This chain links TRBV2 with TRBJ2-5; 8 positions agree with TRBD2. The CDR3 spans 14 residues. Germline V gene data show CDR1 as SNHLY and CDR2 as FYNNEI. J lost 0 bases, V lost 7 bases, and 4 bases had no gene match. The CDR3 DNA follows: TGTGCCAGCAAGGGACTAGGTAACCAAGAGACCCAGTACTTC. Its translation is CASKGLGNQETQYF.

This clonotype has ten or more counts. V usage is TRBV15 and J usage is TRBJ2-1; tentative D call: TRBD2 (7 bases). Trimming took 1 base from V and 8 from J, leaving 12 bases between them. The CDR3 spans 14 residues. Looked up from germline, CDR1 is LNHNV and CDR2 is YYDKDF (reference sequence). The CDR3 sequence: CATSRVWEGDEQFF. The CDR3 region has the DNA TGTGCCACCAGCAGAGTGTGGGAGGGGGATGAGCAGTTCTTC.

This clonotype was seen at least ten times. This rearrangement joins TRBV7-8 to TRBJ2-1; 9 bases fit TRBD2. V lost 1 base to trimming and J lost 7 bases; unmatched junction nucleotides: 14. CDR1 is SGHVS and CDR2 is FQNEAQ in the germline V gene. The CDR3 totals 18 residues. The chain's CDR3 is CASSLGTSGSPGWNEQFF. CDR3 sequence (DNA): TGTGCCAGCAGCTTAGGAACTAGCGGGTCGCCGGGGTGGAATGAGCAGTTCTTC.

The sample holds many counts of this clonotype. This rearrangement joins TRBV4-3 to TRBJ1-2; D unresolved. The CDR3 is 16 residues long. Germline V gene data show CDR1 as LGHNA and CDR2 as YSLEER. V was cut by 4 bases and J by 4 bases, with 19 bases left in between. CDR3 protein: CASSPRWMVTVYGYTF. The CDR3 DNA reads TGCGCCAGCAGCCCTCGGTGGATGGTAACTGTCTATGGCTACACCTTC.

This clonotype was counted ten times or more. The chain joins TRBV2 to TRBJ2-1; D is possibly TRBD2 (5 bases). Between the trimmed V and J ends, which lost 7 bases and 0 bases, there was a span of 16 bases. The CDR3 runs to 16 residues. Germline CDR1 SNHLY, CDR2 FYNNEI. The CDR3 DNA is TGTGCCAGCAAAAAAGAGGGTCGGGGCTCCTACAATGAGCAGTTCTTC. It codes for CASKKEGRGSYNEQFF.